This T cell receptor beta chain was captured by sequencing in a study of blood T cell repertoires in COVID-19. CDR1 is SGHRS and CDR2 is YFSETQ in the germline V gene. The CDR3 loop spans 18 amino acids. With 0 bases removed from V and 6 bases from J, the gap between germline ends came to 22 bases. TCRdb's copy holds only in-frame clones and misses some; the assay was immunoSEQ multiplex PCR. The sample has more than 300,000 clones; over 80% are singletons. Sequences were obtained from PBMCs or T cells enriched from blood (not recorded which). The receptor comes from a woman between 50 and 59 years old who had recovered from COVID-19. The rearrangement joins TRBV5-1 to TRBJ2-1; D possibly corresponds to TRBD2 (5 bases). The CDR3 spells CASSLAGSFLGEGNEQFF. Here the CDR3 DNA reads TGCGCCAGCAGCTTGGCCGGCAGTTTTCTAGGCGAGGGCAATGAGCAGTTCTTC.